Listed here are 26 T cell receptor beta chains from one sample, sequenced in a study of blood T cell repertoires in COVID-19. The repertoire was sequenced with immunoSEQ multiplex PCR; TCRdb's copy has only in-frame clones and lacks some. The sample includes about 230,000 clones, 81% seen only once; the top ten take roughly 7.9%. The sample consisted of peripheral blood. The receptor source for this set is a woman older than 75 with acute or convalescent COVID-19.

The chain couples TRBV30 to TRBJ2-1; 13 bases are a match to TRBD2. The CDR3 runs to 15 residues. V gave up 2 bases and J gave up 7 bases; unmatched junction bases: 5. Germline V gene lookup returns CDR1 GTSNPN and CDR2 SVGIG (reference sequence). As DNA, the CDR3 is TGTGCCTGGAGTCGGACTAGCGGGAGAGGGAATGAGCAGTTCTTC. This codes for CAWSRTSGRGNEQFF.

The chain combines TRBV28 with TRBJ1-1; TRBD1 matches 7 bases. With V trimmed by 6 bases and J by 7 bases, 8 bases remained unmatched. The length of the CDR3 is 13 residues. The germline V gene has CDR1 MDHEN and CDR2 SYDVKM. The DNA of the CDR3 is TGTGCCAGCAGCCGAATTGACAGGGTTGAAGCTTTCTTT. Encoded protein: CASSRIDRVEAFF.

The rearrangement joins TRBV3-1 (or the pseudogene TRBV3-2) to TRBJ2-7, with 7 nucleotides matching TRBD2. V trimming: 4 bases; J trimming: 0 bases; junction bases outside the gene matches: 3. CDR3 size: 14 residues. Germline values: CDR1 LGHDT, CDR2 YNNKEL (reference sequence). The CDR3 bases are TGTGCCAGCAGCCCCGGGACTAACTCCTACGAGCAGTACTTC. This encodes CASSPGTNSYEQYF.

The chain is built from TRBV6-6 and TRBJ2-5, with 16 bases aligning to TRBD2. Germline CDR1 is MNHNY and CDR2 is SVGAGI (reference sequence). This CDR3 is built from 19 residues. The V gene end was trimmed by 5 bases and the J gene end by 4 bases; junction bases not matched to a gene: 13. CDR3 coding DNA: TGTGCCAGCAGTCACACCGGGACTAGCGGGAGGGCAGGAGGAGAGACCCAGTACTTC. Encoded protein: CASSHTGTSGRAGGETQYF.

There are a few counts of this clone. This sequence joins TRBV28 and TRBJ1-5; tentatively, D is TRBD1 (5 bases). The CDR3 extends over 13 amino acids. Germline V gene lookup returns CDR1 MDHEN and CDR2 SYDVKM. V was cut by 10 bases and J by 5 bases, with 15 bases left in between. CDR3 coding DNA: TGTGCCAATAGCGGGGGTGAGGATCAGCCCCAGCATTTT. Its protein is CANSGGEDQPQHF.

This chain links TRBV7-9 with TRBJ1-6; 9 positions match TRBD1. The germline V gene has CDR1 SEHNR and CDR2 FQNEAQ (reference sequence). The CDR3 spans 14 residues. V lost 4 bases and J lost 7; bases outside the gene matches: 2. The CDR3 nucleotides read TGTGCCAGCAGCTCACAGGGGGCGAATTCACCCCTCCACTTT. Translating gives CASSSQGANSPLHF.

The rearrangement joins TRBV9 to TRBJ1-2, with 7 bases lining up with TRBD1. The CDR3 sequence is 15 residues long. In germline, CDR1 is SGDLS, CDR2 YYNGEE. V trimming: 2 bases; J trimming: 6 bases; junction bases outside the gene matches: 10. The CDR3 DNA sequence: TGTGCCAGCAGCGTGGGGGGACAGATTTTTCATGGCTACACCTTC. It encodes CASSVGGQIFHGYTF. Full variable domain (rest looked up from reference TRBV9 and TRBJ1-2): DSGVTQTPKHLITATGQRVTLRCSPRSGDLSVYWYQQSLDQGLQFLIQYYNGEERAKGNILERFSAQQFPDLHSELNLSSLELGDSALYFCASSVGGQIFHGYTFGSGTRLTVV.

The CDR3 DNA follows: TGTGCCAGCAGTACTAGCGGGGGGTCGAGCGCGCAGTATTTT. Translation: CASSTSGGSSAQYF. The rearrangement joins TRBV9 to TRBJ2-3; 12 positions agree with TRBD2. Looked up from germline, CDR1 is SGDLS and CDR2 is YYNGEE. This CDR3 has 14 residues. V shed 5 bases and J 10 bases; nucleotides not matched to a gene: 8.

This chain links TRBV6-5 with TRBJ1-1; 7 bases are shared with TRBD1. The CDR3 sequence is 15 residues long. The V gene end was trimmed by 7 bases and the J gene end by 0 bases; junction bases not matched to a gene: 8. Germline loops: CDR1 MNHEY, CDR2 SVGAGI. CDR3 protein: CASTFPGQLNTEAFF. The CDR3 DNA follows: TGTGCCAGCACTTTTCCGGGACAGTTGAACACTGAAGCTTTCTTT.

The V and J genes are TRBV7-2 and TRBJ2-5; 7 bases agree with TRBD2. CDR1 and CDR2 from the germline V gene are SGHTA and FQGNSA. V lost 7 bases, J lost 4 bases, and 12 bases stayed unmatched. CDR3 size: 15 residues. The CDR3 region has the DNA TGTGCCAGCATGTTTGGAGCGGGGATGGGAGAGACCCAGTACTTC. It is translated as CASMFGAGMGETQYF.

This chain joins TRBV6-6 and TRBJ1-4, with TRBD1 as a possible D gene (6 bases). V was clipped by 5 bases and J by 7 bases, with 17 bases between them. This CDR3 spans 15 amino acids. Per the germline V gene, CDR1 is MNHNY and CDR2 is SVGAGI (reference sequence). The CDR3 DNA sequence: TGTGCCAGCAGTGTTGCAAAGGGGGGGGTTGAAAAACTGTTTTTT. Its protein is CASSVAKGGVEKLFF.

CDR3 residues: CSRQNQETQYF. Written as DNA, the CDR3 is TGCAGCAGACAGAACCAAGAGACCCAGTACTTC. The rearrangement joins TRBV20-1 to TRBJ2-5; perhaps TRBD1 as D (5 bases). Germline V gene lookup returns CDR1 DFQATT and CDR2 SNEGSKA (reference sequence). CDR3 length equals 11 residues.

J is TRBJ1-2 and V is TRBV14; D is perhaps TRBD1 (6 bases). V was shortened by 1 base and J by 4 bases, with 13 bases between the two germline ends. This CDR3 is 15 amino acids long. Per the germline V gene, CDR1 is SGHDN and CDR2 is FVKESK. CDR3: CASSQGSGGSYGYTF. The CDR3 region has the DNA TGTGCCAGCAGCCAAGGGTCTGGGGGCAGCTATGGCTACACCTTC.

The chain carries TRBV6-5 and TRBJ2-7; TRBD1 matches 7 bases. Looked up from germline, CDR1 is MNHEY and CDR2 is SVGAGI. Unmatched junction bases numbered 2, after V lost 8 bases and J lost 1 base. The CDR3 has 12 residues. The CDR3 DNA follows: TGTGCCAGCGACAGGGCATCCTACGAGCAGTACTTC. It yields the protein CASDRASYEQYF.

The gene calls are TRBV15 and TRBJ2-1; 11 nucleotides match TRBD2. V lost 0 bases to trimming and J lost 8 bases; unmatched junction nucleotides: 15. Germline V gene data show CDR1 as LNHNV and CDR2 as YYDKDF (reference sequence). This CDR3 region has 19 residues. CDR3 DNA: TGTGCCACCAGCAGAGAAAGGGGAGGAATTAGCGGGGGGGCACATGAGCAGTTCTTC. Translating gives CATSRERGGISGGAHEQFF.

The CDR3 reads CATSRDRGPYEQYF. DNA of the CDR3: TGTGCCACCAGCAGAGATCGAGGTCCCTACGAGCAGTACTTC. The rearrangement links TRBV15 to TRBJ2-7; D is ambiguous. Per the germline V gene, CDR1 is LNHNV and CDR2 is YYDKDF (reference sequence). V was shortened by 0 bases and J by 2 bases, with 8 bases between the two germline ends. The CDR3 contains 14 residues.

This chain joins TRBV11-2 and TRBJ1-5, with 9 bases matching TRBD1. The V and J ends lost 1 base and 0 bases, in that order; junction bases with no gene match: 10. The CDR3 is 19 residues long. Germline values: CDR1 SGHAT, CDR2 FQNNGV. In nucleotides, the CDR3 is TGTGCCAGCAGCTTAGGCCGGGACAGGGAGTTATATAGCAATCAGCCCCAGCATTTT. Translating it yields CASSLGRDRELYSNQPQHF.

The J gene is TRBJ1-4, the V gene TRBV5-1, with D possibly being TRBD1 (6 bases). The V end lost 4 bases, the J end lost 6 bases, and 16 bases lay between the germline ends. The length of the CDR3 is 15 residues. Germline CDR1 and CDR2: SGHRS and YFSETQ. This CDR3 reads CASSPTGRGYEKLFF. Here the CDR3 DNA reads TGCGCCAGCAGCCCTACAGGGAGGGGTTATGAAAAACTGTTTTTT.

This clone was seen a handful of times. CDR3 in amino acids: CASSPYRGDSYNEQFF. DNA of the CDR3: TGTGCCAGCAGCCCATACAGGGGCGATTCCTACAATGAGCAGTTCTTC. This chain uses TRBV11-3 with TRBJ2-1, with 7 nucleotides matching TRBD1. The V gene end was trimmed by 5 bases and the J gene end by 1 base; junction bases not matched to a gene: 8. The germline V gene encodes CDR1 SGHNT and CDR2 YENEEA. This CDR3 contains 16 residues.

The chain has TRBV25-1 and TRBJ1-2, with D hard to call. The germline CDR1 and CDR2 sequences are MGHDK and SYGVNS. This CDR3 contains 14 residues. The ends were cut back, 0 bases at V and 5 bases at J, with 10 bases in the middle. The chain's CDR3 is CASSEYSGRYGYTF. The CDR3 DNA reads TGTGCCAGCAGTGAATATTCGGGGAGGTATGGCTACACCTTC.

The chain is built from TRBV5-4 and TRBJ1-1; maybe TRBD1 (6 bases). The CDR3 sequence is 15 residues long. From germline, CDR1 is SGHNT and CDR2 YYREEE (reference sequence). V was pared by 4 bases and J by 5 bases, with 18 bases between. The CDR3 here is CASSLGGTTSTEAFF. The DNA for the CDR3 is TGTGCCAGCAGCCTAGGGGGGACTACGTCTACTGAAGCTTTCTTT.

V is TRBV5-4 and J is TRBJ1-4; 7 bases match TRBD1. Germline values: CDR1 SGHNT, CDR2 YYREEE (reference sequence). This CDR3 contains 16 residues. Trimming removed 4 bases from V and 10 bases from J; junction bases left unmatched: 16. Here the CDR3 DNA reads TGTGCCAGCAGCCCCTCTACAGGGGTCGGCGTCCGAAAACTGTTTTTT. It translates to CASSPSTGVGVRKLFF.

In DNA form, the CDR3 reads TGTGCCAGCAGCCCCGAGGACATCCCGTGGAATGAGCAGTTCTTC. Its protein product is CASSPEDIPWNEQFF. The rearrangement links TRBV5-6 to TRBJ2-1, with D perhaps TRBD1 (5 bases). This CDR3 region has 15 residues. Between the trimmed V and J ends, which lost 4 bases and 7 bases, there was a span of 18 bases. Germline V gene data show CDR1 as SGHDT and CDR2 as YYEEEE.

This sequence joins TRBV5-4 and TRBJ1-1, with TRBD1 matching over 7 bases. CDR1 is SGHNT and CDR2 is YYREEE in the germline V gene (reference sequence). Trimming at V came to 0 bases and at J to 1 base, leaving 3 bases not matched to a gene. The CDR3 contains 15 residues. DNA for the CDR3: TGTGCCAGCAGCTTGGCGACAGGGACGAACACTGAAGCTTTCTTT. Amino acids: CASSLATGTNTEAFF.

The genes are TRBV5-1 and TRBJ2-6; 7 nucleotides line up with TRBD1. J was trimmed by 4 bases and V by 2 bases; bases with no gene match: 3. Germline lookup yields CDR1 SGHRS and CDR2 YFSETQ. The CDR3 is 15 amino acids. CDR3 DNA sequence: TGCGCCAGCAGCTTACAGGGGTCCGGGGCCAACGTCCTGACTTTC. This sequence encodes CASSLQGSGANVLTF. Full variable domain (rest looked up from reference TRBV5-1 and TRBJ2-6): KAGVTQTPRYLIKTRGQQVTLSCSPISGHRSVSWYQQTPGQGLQFLFEYFSETQRNKGNFPGRFSGRQFSNSRSEMNVSTLELGDSALYLCASSLQGSGANVLTFGAGSRLTVL.

V gene TRBV5-1 combines with J gene TRBJ1-4, with a weak D call TRBD1 (6 bases). Trimming removed 4 bases at V and 4 bases at J, with 14 bases between. The CDR3 extends over 15 amino acids. CDR1 SGHRS and CDR2 YFSETQ come from the germline V gene. In DNA, the CDR3 is TGCGCCAGCAGCGACGGGACACCAGTTAATGAAAAACTGTTTTTT. This sequence encodes CASSDGTPVNEKLFF. The entire variable domain, with the rest obtained from reference TRBV5-1 and TRBJ1-4, is as follows: KAGVTQTPRYLIKTRGQQVTLSCSPISGHRSVSWYQQTPGQGLQFLFEYFSETQRNKGNFPGRFSGRQFSNSRSEMNVSTLELGDSALYLCASSDGTPVNEKLFFGSGTQLSVL.